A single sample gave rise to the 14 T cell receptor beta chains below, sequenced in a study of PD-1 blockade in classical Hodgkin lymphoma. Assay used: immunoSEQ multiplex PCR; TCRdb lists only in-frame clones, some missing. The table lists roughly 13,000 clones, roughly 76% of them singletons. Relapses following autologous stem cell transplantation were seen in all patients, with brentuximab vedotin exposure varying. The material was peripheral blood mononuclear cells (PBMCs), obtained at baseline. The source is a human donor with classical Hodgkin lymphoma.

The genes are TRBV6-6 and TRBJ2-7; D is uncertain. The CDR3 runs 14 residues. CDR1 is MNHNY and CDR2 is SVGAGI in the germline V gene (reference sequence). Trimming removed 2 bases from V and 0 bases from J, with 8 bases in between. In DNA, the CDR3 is TGTGCCAGCAGTTACGGTCCCCGCTCCTACGAGCAGTACTTC. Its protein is CASSYGPRSYEQYF.

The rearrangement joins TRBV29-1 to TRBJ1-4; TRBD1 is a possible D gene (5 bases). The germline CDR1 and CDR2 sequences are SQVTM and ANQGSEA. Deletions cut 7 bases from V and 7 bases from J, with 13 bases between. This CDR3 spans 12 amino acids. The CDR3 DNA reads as TGCAGCGCGGGAGCCGGGGGTGAAAAACTGTTTTTT. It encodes CSAGAGGEKLFF.

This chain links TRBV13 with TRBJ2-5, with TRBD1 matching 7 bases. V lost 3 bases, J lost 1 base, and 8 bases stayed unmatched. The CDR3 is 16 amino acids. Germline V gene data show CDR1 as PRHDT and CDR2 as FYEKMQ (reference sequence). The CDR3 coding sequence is TGTGCCAGCAGCTTTGGGGGACAGAGAGGCCAAGAGACCCAGTACTTC. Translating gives CASSFGGQRGQETQYF.

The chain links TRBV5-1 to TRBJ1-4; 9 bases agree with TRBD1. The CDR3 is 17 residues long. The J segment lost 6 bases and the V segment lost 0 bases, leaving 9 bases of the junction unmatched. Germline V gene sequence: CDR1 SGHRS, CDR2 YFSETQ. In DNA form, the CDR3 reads TGCGCCAGCAGCTTGGCGGGACAGGGTCGGGGCGATGAAAAACTGTTTTTT. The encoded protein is CASSLAGQGRGDEKLFF.

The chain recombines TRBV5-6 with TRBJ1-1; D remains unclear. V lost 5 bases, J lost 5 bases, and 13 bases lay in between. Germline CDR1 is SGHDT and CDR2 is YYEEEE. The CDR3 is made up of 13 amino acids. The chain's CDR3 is CASRRSPITEAFF. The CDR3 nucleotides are TGTGCCAGCAGACGGTCCCCGATTACTGAAGCTTTCTTT.

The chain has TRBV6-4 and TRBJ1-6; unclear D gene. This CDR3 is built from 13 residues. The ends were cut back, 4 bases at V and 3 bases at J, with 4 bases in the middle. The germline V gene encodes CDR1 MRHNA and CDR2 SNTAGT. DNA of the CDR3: TGTGCCAGCAGTGCCAGCTATAATTCACCCCTCCACTTT. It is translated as CASSASYNSPLHF.

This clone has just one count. This CDR3 is CASSQGGPRETQYF. CDR3 nucleotide sequence: TGTGCCAGCAGTCAGGGGGGACCGCGGGAGACCCAGTACTTC. The chain combines TRBV7-9 with TRBJ2-5; TRBD1 is a possible D gene (7 bases). The CDR3 contains 14 residues. The V gene lost 6 bases and the J gene lost 5 bases, with 16 bases spanning the gap. Germline V gene lookup returns CDR1 SEHNR and CDR2 FQNEAQ (reference sequence).

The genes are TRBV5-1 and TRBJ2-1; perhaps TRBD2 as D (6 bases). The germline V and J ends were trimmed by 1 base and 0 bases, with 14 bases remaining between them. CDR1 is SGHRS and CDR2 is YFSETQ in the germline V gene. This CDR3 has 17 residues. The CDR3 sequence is CASSLFMRGSSYNEQFF. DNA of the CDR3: TGCGCCAGCAGCTTGTTTATGCGGGGAAGCTCCTACAATGAGCAGTTCTTC.

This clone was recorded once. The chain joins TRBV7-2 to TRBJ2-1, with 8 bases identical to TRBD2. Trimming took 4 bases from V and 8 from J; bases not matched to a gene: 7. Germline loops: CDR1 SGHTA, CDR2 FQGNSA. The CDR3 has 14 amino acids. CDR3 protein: CASSSSGGRDEQFF. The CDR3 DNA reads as TGTGCCAGCAGCTCATCGGGGGGGCGGGATGAGCAGTTCTTC. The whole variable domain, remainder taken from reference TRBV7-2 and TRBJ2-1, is GAGVSQSPSNKVTEKGKDVELRCDPISGHTALYWYRQSLGQGLEFLIYFQGNSAPDKSGLPSDRFSAERTGGSVSTLTIQRTQQEDSAVYLCASSSSGGRDEQFFGPGTRLTVL.

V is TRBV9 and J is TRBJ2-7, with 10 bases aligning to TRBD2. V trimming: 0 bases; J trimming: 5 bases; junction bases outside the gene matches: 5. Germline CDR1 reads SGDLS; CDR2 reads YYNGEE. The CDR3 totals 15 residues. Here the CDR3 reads CASSVAGLAINEQYF. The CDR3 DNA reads TGTGCCAGCAGCGTAGCGGGACTAGCGATCAACGAGCAGTACTTC.

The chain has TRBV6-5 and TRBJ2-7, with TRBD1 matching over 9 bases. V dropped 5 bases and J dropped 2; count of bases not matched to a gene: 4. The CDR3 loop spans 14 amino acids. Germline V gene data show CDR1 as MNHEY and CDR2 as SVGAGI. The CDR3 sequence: CASSQGQGPYEQYF. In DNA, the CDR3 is TGTGCCAGCAGTCAGGGACAGGGACCCTACGAGCAGTACTTC.

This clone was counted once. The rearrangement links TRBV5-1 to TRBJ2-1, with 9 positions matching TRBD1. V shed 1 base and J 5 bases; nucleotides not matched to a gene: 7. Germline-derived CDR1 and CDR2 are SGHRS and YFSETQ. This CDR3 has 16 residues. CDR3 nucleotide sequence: TGCGCCAGCAGCTTGTTCATACAGGGGGCCCACAATGAGCAGTTCTTC. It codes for CASSLFIQGAHNEQFF.

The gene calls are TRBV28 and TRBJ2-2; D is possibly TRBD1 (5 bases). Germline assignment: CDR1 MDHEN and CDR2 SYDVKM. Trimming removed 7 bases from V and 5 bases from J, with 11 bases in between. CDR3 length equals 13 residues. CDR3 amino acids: CASNLQATGELFF. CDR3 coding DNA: TGTGCCAGCAACTTACAGGCAACCGGGGAGCTGTTTTTT.

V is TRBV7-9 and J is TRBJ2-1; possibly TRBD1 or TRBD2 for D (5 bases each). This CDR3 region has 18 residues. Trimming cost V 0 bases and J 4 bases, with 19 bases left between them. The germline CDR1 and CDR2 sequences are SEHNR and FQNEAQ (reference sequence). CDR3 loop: CASSLAPPDSWGYNEQFF. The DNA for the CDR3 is TGTGCCAGCAGCTTAGCGCCCCCGGACTCCTGGGGGTACAATGAGCAGTTCTTC.